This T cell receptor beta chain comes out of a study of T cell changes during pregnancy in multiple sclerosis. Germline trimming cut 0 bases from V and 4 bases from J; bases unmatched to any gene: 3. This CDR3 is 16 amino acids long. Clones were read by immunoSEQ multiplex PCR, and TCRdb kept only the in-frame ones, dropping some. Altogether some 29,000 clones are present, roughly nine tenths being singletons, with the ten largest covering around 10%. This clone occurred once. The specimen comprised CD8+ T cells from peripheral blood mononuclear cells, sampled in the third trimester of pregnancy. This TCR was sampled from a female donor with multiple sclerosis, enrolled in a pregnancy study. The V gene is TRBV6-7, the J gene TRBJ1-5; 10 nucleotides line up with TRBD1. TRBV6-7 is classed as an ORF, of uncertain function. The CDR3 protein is CASSYSKGQGNQPQHF. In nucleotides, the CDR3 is TGTGCCAGCAGTTACTCGAAGGGACAGGGGAATCAGCCCCAGCATTTT.